The entry below gives a single T cell receptor beta chain sequence along with its context. What it recognizes is unknown. This sample was taken from a study of OX40 agonist ivuxolimab in advanced cancers. Study-wide background: Dose-escalation patients were diagnosed with hepatocellular carcinoma, melanoma, renal cell cancer or head and neck cancer.

Patients had blood sampled at baseline and again on cycle 4 day 1 and cycle 7 day 1. Germline V lookup: CDR1 LNHNV, CDR2 YYDKDF (reference sequence). After removal of 3 bases from V and 7 bases from J, the junction contained 9 bases not matched to a gene. The CDR3 length is 17 residues. Overall study results and limits: At 0.1 to 3.0 mg/kg and by week 6, CD4+ and CD8+ T cells in the blood had expanded clonally. More expanded clones were seen, on average, in CD8+ T cells than in CD4+.

Sequenced by immunoSEQ multiplex PCR; TCRdb stores in-frame clones only, minus some. The sample records about 48,000 clones, more than 75% being singletons. This clonotype originated in an adult with an advanced solid tumor such as melanoma, head and neck, liver or kidney cancer. The starting material was CD4+ or CD8+ T cells sorted from blood, obtained in a trial of the OX40 agonist ivuxolimab. This sequence joins TRBV15 and TRBJ2-2, with 12 positions matching TRBD1. The chain's CDR3 is CATSSIPGQGASGELFF. In DNA, the CDR3 is TGTGCCACCAGCAGCATACCGGGACAGGGGGCGAGCGGGGAGCTGTTTTTT.